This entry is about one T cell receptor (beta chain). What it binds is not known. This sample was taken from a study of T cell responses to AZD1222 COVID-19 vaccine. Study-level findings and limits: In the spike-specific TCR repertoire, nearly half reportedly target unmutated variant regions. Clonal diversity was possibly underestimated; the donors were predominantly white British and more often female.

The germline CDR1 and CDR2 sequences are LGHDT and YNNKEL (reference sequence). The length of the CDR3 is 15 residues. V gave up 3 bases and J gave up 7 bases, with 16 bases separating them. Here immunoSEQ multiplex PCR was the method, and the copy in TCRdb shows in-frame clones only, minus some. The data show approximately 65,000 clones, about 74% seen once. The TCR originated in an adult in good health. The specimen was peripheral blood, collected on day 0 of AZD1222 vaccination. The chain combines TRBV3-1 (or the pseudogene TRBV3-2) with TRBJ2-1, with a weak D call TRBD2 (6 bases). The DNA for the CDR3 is TGTGCCAGCAGCCACGTGCGGGCTAGCGCAAATGAGCAGTTCTTC. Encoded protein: CASSHVRASANEQFF.